The next 5 T cell receptor beta chains were all read from a single sample in a study of cytomegalovirus exposure and HLA in healthy donors. 60 Vbeta and 13 Jbeta primers were used in PCR. Assay: immunoSEQ multiplex PCR; the TCRdb copy retains only in-frame clones and omits some. The sample consists of around 100,000 clones, over 60% of them appearing once. The sequencing input was PBMCs. The receptor set was obtained from a female donor in good health and CMV-seropositive.

The chain joins TRBV5-4 to TRBJ2-3; D not certain. V lost 2 bases and J lost 0, with 4 bases in between. CDR3 length: 13 residues. Germline CDR1 is SGHNT and CDR2 is YYREEE (reference sequence). Here the CDR3 DNA reads TGTGCCAGCAGCTTTCCTAGCACAGATACGCAGTATTTT. Translation gives CASSFPSTDTQYF.

This sequence joins TRBV19 and TRBJ2-7; 7 bases fit TRBD1. CDR1 and CDR2 (germline): LNHDA, SQIVND (reference sequence). CDR3 size: 14 residues. Trimming removed 3 bases from V and 0 bases from J; junction bases left unmatched: 2. The CDR3 loop reads CASSIRGSSYEQYF. DNA of the CDR3: TGTGCCAGTAGTATCAGGGGGAGCTCCTACGAGCAGTACTTC.

This rearrangement joins TRBV15 to TRBJ2-3; TRBD2 aligns across 7 bases. The CDR3 totals 14 residues. Germline assignment: CDR1 LNHNV and CDR2 YYDKDF (reference sequence). Trimming at V came to 0 bases and at J to 4 bases, leaving 1 base not matched to a gene. The CDR3 spells CATSRDLAADTQYF. The CDR3 DNA sequence: TGTGCCACCAGCAGAGACCTAGCGGCAGATACGCAGTATTTT.

The rearrangement uses TRBV7-8 and TRBJ2-7, with 14 nucleotides matching TRBD2. The trim removed 0 bases at V and 6 bases at J, leaving 13 bases unmatched. The CDR3 sequence is 19 residues long. Per germline, CDR1 SGHVS and CDR2 FQNEAQ. CDR3 coding DNA: TGTGCCAGCAGCTTAGCGCGTTTGGGACTAGCGGGAGAGGGTATCGAGCAGTACTTC. Protein product: CASSLARLGLAGEGIEQYF.

This clone was observed a handful of times. V gene TRBV27 combines with J gene TRBJ2-6; 7 bases are a match to TRBD1. Germline CDR1 MNHEY, CDR2 SMNVEV (reference sequence). Trimming at V came to 4 bases and at J to 4 bases, leaving 7 bases not matched to a gene. CDR3 size: 16 residues. The DNA of the CDR3 is TGTGCCAGCAGTTCCATACAGGGGATCGGGGCCAACGTCCTGACTTTC. Residues: CASSSIQGIGANVLTF.